This T cell receptor beta chain originates from a study of identical twins. Trimming at V came to 0 bases and at J to 8 bases, leaving 6 bases not matched to a gene. Germline V gene lookup returns CDR1 LGHNA and CDR2 YNFKEQ. CDR3 length: 16 residues. Whole-study findings and limits: A lower insertion count was a feature of abundant cord blood beta clonotypes, with no such feature in memory repertoires.

After template switching added a universal primer site, the resulting cDNA carried unique molecular identifiers. MiXCR was run by TCRdb on the 5' RACE reads, yielding one entry per CDR3 protein. Here the sample spans 400,000 to 500,000 distinct CDR3 sequences, 18% being singletons. The donor group consisted entirely of healthy Caucasians. Note on this clonotype: Its target is not known.

V is TRBV4-2 and J is TRBJ1-4, with 10 bases that match TRBD1. This clonotype originated in a man in his forties or fifties in good health. Sequencing was carried out using naive T cells sorted from blood. CDR3 in amino acids: CASSQDPDRGREKLFF. As DNA, the CDR3 is TGTGCCAGCAGCCAAGATCCGGACAGGGGGAGGGAAAAACTGTTTTTT.